Listed below are T cell receptor beta chains from one sample, sequenced in a study of PD-L1 blockade in urothelial cancer. Here immunoSEQ multiplex PCR was the method, and the copy in TCRdb shows in-frame clones only, minus some. The table has about 49,000 clones, less than 85% seen once. This material consisted of PBMCs, taken around atezolizumab (anti-PD-L1) treatment. Receptors were obtained from a man between 65 and 85 years old with urothelial cancer. The CDR3 runs from the conserved cysteine through the conserved F or W. Fields, in order: CDR3 protein, CDR3 DNA, J gene, clone size, D gene, V gene. A D gene is named only where the DNA matches it firmly. Some rows mark clone size as missing; the rest say once, few, many or name a class of expanded clone.

CDR3: CASSIITGEAFF
DNA: TGTGCCAGTAGTATAATAACTGGTGAAGCTTTCTTT
J: TRBJ1-1
size: once
D: NA
V: TRBV19

CDR3: CASLRDRATYEQYF
DNA: TGTGCCAGTTTGAGGGACAGGGCCACCTACGAGCAGTACTTC
J: TRBJ2-7
size: once
D: TRBD1
V: TRBV6-1

CDR3: CASGLVTSGSPPEQFF
DNA: TGTGCTAGTGGTTTGGTAACTAGCGGGAGTCCGCCTGAGCAGTTCTTC
J: TRBJ2-1
size: NA
D: TRBD2
V: TRBV12-5

CDR3: CASRPSSHSEQFF
DNA: TGTGCCAGCAGGCCTTCTAGCCACAGTGAGCAGTTCTTC
J: TRBJ2-1
size: NA
D: NA
V: TRBV6-6

CDR3: CASSSEDTYGYTF
DNA: TGTGCCAGCAGTTCCGAAGACACCTATGGCTACACCTTC
J: TRBJ1-2
size: NA
D: NA
V: TRBV28

CDR3: CALIQGSYEQYF
DNA: TGTGCCTTGATACAGGGATCCTACGAGCAGTACTTC
J: TRBJ2-7
size: NA
D: NA
V: TRBV30

CDR3: CASSPRQGAVNTEAFF
DNA: TGTGCCAGCAGTCCGAGACAGGGGGCGGTAAACACTGAAGCTTTCTTT
J: TRBJ1-1
size: NA
D: TRBD1
V: TRBV28

CDR3: CASSDRLNTEAFF
DNA: TGTGCCAGCAGTGATCGTTTGAACACTGAAGCTTTCTTT
J: TRBJ1-1
size: NA
D: NA
V: TRBV2

CDR3: CASSMDGLDYEQYF
DNA: TGTGCCAGTAGTATGGACGGACTAGACTACGAGCAGTACTTC
J: TRBJ2-7
size: NA
D: TRBD2
V: TRBV19

CDR3: CAWSAGQETQYF
DNA: TGTGCCTGGAGTGCAGGCCAAGAGACCCAGTACTTC
J: TRBJ2-5
size: NA
D: NA
V: TRBV30

CDR3: CASSEVRGYEQYF
DNA: TGTGCCAGCAGTGAGGTCCGAGGCTACGAGCAGTACTTC
J: TRBJ2-7
size: NA
D: NA
V: TRBV27

CDR3: CASVQGGNTGELFF
DNA: TGTGCCAGCGTGCAGGGGGGGAACACCGGGGAGCTGTTTTTT
J: TRBJ2-2
size: NA
D: NA
V: TRBV6-5

CDR3: CASSPIQDAGNQPQHF
DNA: TGCGCCAGCAGCCCCATACAGGACGCAGGCAATCAGCCCCAGCATTTT
J: TRBJ1-5
size: NA
D: NA
V: TRBV4-1

CDR3: CASSLSEGGGTEAFF
DNA: TGTGCCAGCAGTTTATCGGAGGGCGGAGGGACTGAAGCTTTCTTT
J: TRBJ1-1
size: NA
D: NA
V: TRBV28

CDR3: CASSERGQGRKSGELFF
DNA: TGTGCCAGCAGTGAAAGGGGACAGGGAAGGAAATCCGGGGAGCTGTTTTTT
J: TRBJ2-2
size: NA
D: TRBD1
V: TRBV2

CDR3: CASSLARHYTGELFF
DNA: TGTGCCAGCAGCTTAGCGCGGCACTACACCGGGGAGCTGTTTTTT
J: TRBJ2-2
size: once
D: NA
V: TRBV7-6

CDR3: CASRQGYGGNTIYF
DNA: TGTGCCAGTCGTCAGGGATATGGTGGAAACACCATATATTTT
J: TRBJ1-3
size: NA
D: NA
V: TRBV6-5

CDR3: CASEGTHSNQPQHF
DNA: TGTGCCAGTGAGGGGACACATAGCAATCAGCCCCAGCATTTT
J: TRBJ1-5
size: NA
D: NA
V: TRBV6-1

CDR3: CAWEPGQAFYGYTF
DNA: TGTGCCTGGGAACCGGGACAAGCCTTCTATGGCTACACCTTC
J: TRBJ1-2
size: NA
D: NA
V: TRBV30

CDR3: CASSPQRGSEQYF
DNA: TGTGCCAGCAGCCCGCAGCGAGGCTCCGAGCAGTACTTC
J: TRBJ2-7
size: NA
D: NA
V: TRBV11-3

CDR3: CASITGNNQPQHF
DNA: TGTGCCAGCATAACAGGGAACAATCAGCCCCAGCATTTT
J: TRBJ1-5
size: few
D: NA
V: TRBV6-1

CDR3: CASRPAGTDYNEQFF
DNA: TGTGCCAGCAGACCAGCCGGGACTGATTACAATGAGCAGTTCTTC
J: TRBJ2-1
size: once
D: NA
V: TRBV28

CDR3: CASSQDPSGRGTDTQYF
DNA: TGCGCCAGCAGCCAAGATCCTAGCGGGAGAGGCACAGATACGCAGTATTTT
J: TRBJ2-3
size: few
D: TRBD2
V: TRBV4-1

CDR3: CASSTLGGRGNQPQHF
DNA: TGTGCCAGCAGTACATTGGGGGGAAGGGGCAATCAGCCCCAGCATTTT
J: TRBJ1-5
size: few
D: NA
V: TRBV5-6

CDR3: CASSNAGTENTEAFF
DNA: TGTGCCAGCAGCAACGCCGGGACAGAGAACACTGAAGCTTTCTTT
J: TRBJ1-1
size: NA
D: TRBD1
V: TRBV28

CDR3: CALTGGSYNEQFF
DNA: TGTGCTCTAACAGGGGGCAGTTACAATGAGCAGTTCTTC
J: TRBJ2-1
size: NA
D: TRBD1
V: TRBV7-9

CDR3: CASSSRNYGYTF
DNA: TGTGCCAGCAGTTCCCGTAACTATGGCTACACCTTC
J: TRBJ1-2
size: few
D: NA
V: TRBV28

CDR3: CAWSSQAAPREQYF
DNA: TGTGCCTGGAGTTCACAGGCCGCCCCAAGGGAGCAGTACTTC
J: TRBJ2-7
size: NA
D: NA
V: TRBV30

CDR3: CASKLAGGIDTQYF
DNA: TGTGCCAGCAAACTAGCGGGAGGAATAGATACGCAGTATTTT
J: TRBJ2-3
size: NA
D: TRBD2
V: TRBV6-5

CDR3: CASSSGGTGHYYNEQFF
DNA: TGCGCCAGCAGCTCGGGTGGGACAGGGCACTACTACAATGAGCAGTTCTTC
J: TRBJ2-1
size: NA
D: TRBD1
V: TRBV5-1

CDR3: CASSLTGQGNTEAFF
DNA: TGTGCCAGCAGCTTAACGGGACAGGGGAACACTGAAGCTTTCTTT
J: TRBJ1-1
size: NA
D: TRBD1
V: TRBV7-3

CDR3: CASSSGITGPGNTIYF
DNA: TGTGCCAGCAGTTCGGGGATCACAGGGCCCGGAAACACCATATATTTT
J: TRBJ1-3
size: once
D: NA
V: TRBV28

CDR3: CASSARTGTTYEQYF
DNA: TGTGCCAGTAGTGCCCGGACAGGGACTACCTACGAGCAGTACTTC
J: TRBJ2-7
size: once
D: NA
V: TRBV19

CDR3: CAWSILAGDREQFF
DNA: TGTGCCTGGAGCATACTAGCGGGGGACAGAGAGCAGTTCTTC
J: TRBJ2-1
size: NA
D: TRBD2
V: TRBV30

CDR3: CASGSSGSRSSYNEQFF
DNA: TGTGCCAGCGGAAGTAGCGGGAGCCGAAGCTCCTACAATGAGCAGTTCTTC
J: TRBJ2-1
size: NA
D: TRBD2
V: TRBV25-1

CDR3: CASSPRDRGTGELFF
DNA: TGTGCCAGCAGCCCCCGGGACAGGGGAACCGGGGAGCTGTTTTTT
J: TRBJ2-2
size: NA
D: TRBD1
V: TRBV2

CDR3: CASSLEGVVRRTFF
DNA: TGTGCCAGCAGCTTAGAAGGGGTCGTCCGGAGAACTTTCTTT
J: TRBJ1-1
size: NA
D: NA
V: TRBV7-9

CDR3: CASSQGALGGAYNEQFF
DNA: TGCGCCAGCAGCCAAGGTGCCTTAGGGGGGGCCTACAATGAGCAGTTCTTC
J: TRBJ2-1
size: NA
D: NA
V: TRBV4-1

CDR3: CASSLVVAGFNEQFF
DNA: TGTGCTAGCAGCTTAGTGGTAGCGGGCTTTAATGAGCAGTTCTTC
J: TRBJ2-1
size: NA
D: TRBD2
V: TRBV7-7

CDR3: CASSLYSSRGGTNTGELFF
DNA: TGTGCCAGCAGTTTATATTCCTCTAGGGGCGGCACGAACACCGGGGAGCTGTTTTTT
J: TRBJ2-2
size: once
D: NA
V: TRBV27

CDR3: CASSPGQGGNQPQHF
DNA: TGCGCCAGCAGCCCCGGACAGGGAGGGAATCAGCCCCAGCATTTT
J: TRBJ1-5
size: NA
D: TRBD1
V: TRBV5-1

CDR3: CASSLDSGVGYTF
DNA: TGTGCCAGCAGCTTGGATTCAGGGGTTGGCTACACCTTC
J: TRBJ1-2
size: NA
D: NA
V: TRBV5-8

CDR3: CASSWLAGVVPDTQYF
DNA: TGCGCCAGCAGCTGGCTAGCGGGTGTTGTACCAGATACGCAGTATTTT
J: TRBJ2-3
size: NA
D: TRBD2
V: TRBV5-1

CDR3: CASSLTTRPPFLAKNIQYF
DNA: TGTGCCAGCAGTTTAACGACTCGGCCGCCCTTCCTAGCCAAAAACATTCAGTACTTC
J: TRBJ2-4
size: NA
D: NA
V: TRBV28

CDR3: CASSWGQGEQYF
DNA: TGTGCCAGCAGTTGGGGACAGGGGGAGCAGTACTTC
J: TRBJ2-7
size: once
D: TRBD1
V: TRBV27